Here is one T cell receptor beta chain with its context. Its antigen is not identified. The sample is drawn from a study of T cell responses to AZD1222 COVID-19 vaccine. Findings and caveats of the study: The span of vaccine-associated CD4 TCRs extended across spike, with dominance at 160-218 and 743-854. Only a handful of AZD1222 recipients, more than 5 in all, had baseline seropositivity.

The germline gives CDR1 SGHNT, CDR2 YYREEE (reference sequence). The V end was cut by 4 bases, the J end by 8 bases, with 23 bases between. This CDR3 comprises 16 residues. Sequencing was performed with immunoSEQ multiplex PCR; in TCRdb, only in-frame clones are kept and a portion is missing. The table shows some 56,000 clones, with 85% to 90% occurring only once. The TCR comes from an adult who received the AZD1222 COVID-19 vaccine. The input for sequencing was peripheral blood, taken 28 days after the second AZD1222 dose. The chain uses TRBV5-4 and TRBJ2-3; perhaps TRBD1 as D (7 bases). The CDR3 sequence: CASSALQGGGLGTQYF. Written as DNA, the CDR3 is TGTGCCAGCAGCGCGCTGCAGGGGGGTGGATTGGGTACGCAGTATTTT.